These 9 T cell receptor beta chains came from one sample sequenced in a study of shared T cell receptors in the human thymus. TCRdb keeps only in-frame clones here, not all; method: immunoSEQ multiplex PCR. The table records roughly 700,000 clones, more than 75% of them present only once. The same data also went into a second study, on human thymus T cells.

Sequencing was carried out using thymocytes. The receptors stem from a boy younger than two with a congenital heart defect.

V is TRBV29-1 and J is TRBJ1-2, with no clear D. Looked up from germline, CDR1 is SQVTM and CDR2 is ANQGSEA. There are 10 residues in the CDR3. V lost 7 bases to trimming and J lost 8 bases, with 11 bases between them. The CDR3, as DNA: TGCAGCGCTGGAACGGGGGGCTACACCTTC. Protein sequence: CSAGTGGYTF.

This rearrangement joins TRBV28 to TRBJ2-5, with 13 positions matching TRBD2. The length of the CDR3 is 18 residues. V lost 0 bases and J lost 4; bases outside the gene matches: 8. Looked up from germline, CDR1 is MDHEN and CDR2 is SYDVKM. The CDR3: CASSLCSGLAGARETQYF. Written as DNA, the CDR3 is TGTGCCAGCAGTTTATGTTCAGGACTAGCGGGAGCAAGAGAGACCCAGTACTTC.

The chain recombines TRBV4-3 with TRBJ2-2, with D possibly matching TRBD1 (7 bases). Per germline, CDR1 LGHNA and CDR2 YSLEER. This CDR3 comprises 16 residues. Between the trimmed V and J ends, which lost 2 bases and 4 bases, there was a span of 14 bases. CDR3 loop: CASSQTGEVGTGELFF. CDR3 DNA: TGCGCCAGCAGCCAAACAGGGGAGGTGGGCACCGGGGAGCTGTTTTTT.

The chain recombines TRBV30 with TRBJ2-7; D is uncertain. Germline CDR1 is GTSNPN and CDR2 is SVGIG (reference sequence). Trimming took 4 bases from V and 4 from J, leaving 5 bases between them. CDR3 length: 10 amino acids. The CDR3 loop is CAWTLYEQYF. CDR3 nucleotide sequence: TGTGCCTGGACCCTATACGAGCAGTACTTC.

The chain combines TRBV6-5 with TRBJ2-3, with D perhaps TRBD2 (6 bases). This CDR3 contains 15 residues. The germline V gene has CDR1 MNHEY and CDR2 SVGAGI. The V gene lost 0 bases and the J gene lost 6 bases, with 13 bases spanning the gap. CDR3 residues: CASSYSIGRGDTQYF. The CDR3 DNA reads TGTGCCAGCAGTTACTCGATAGGCCGGGGGGATACGCAGTATTTT.

In this sample, this clone turned up a few times. The gene calls are TRBV21-1 and TRBJ1-4; no DNA check was done on the table's D call, TRBD1. TRBV21-1 is deemed a pseudogene. The CDR3 has 15 amino acids. For the CDR3, the DNA is TGTGCCAGCAGCAAAGAGACAGGGTATAATGAAAAACTGTTTTTT. Translated: CASSKETGYNEKLFF.

This rearrangement joins TRBV12-5 to TRBJ2-7, with 7 bases that match TRBD2. The CDR3 runs 14 residues. The V and J ends lost 7 bases and 3 bases, in that order; junction bases with no gene match: 9. Germline lookup yields CDR1 LGHNT and CDR2 FRNRAP. In DNA form, the CDR3 reads TGTGCTAGTGCCCCGGGGACGGGGGGCTACGAGCAGTACTTC. Protein product: CASAPGTGGYEQYF.

The J gene is TRBJ1-3, the V gene TRBV2; 8 positions agree with TRBD1. The trim removed 6 bases at V and 0 bases at J, leaving 4 bases unmatched. Germline lookup yields CDR1 SNHLY and CDR2 FYNNEI. The CDR3 totals 15 residues. The DNA for the CDR3 is TGTGCCAGCAGCACGGACAGGGCCTCTGGAAACACCATATATTTT. Its translation: CASSTDRASGNTIYF.

The chain links TRBV11-2 to TRBJ2-7; tentative D call: TRBD2 (6 bases). The V gene's germline CDR1 is SGHAT and CDR2 FQNNGV. This CDR3 region has 14 residues. Between the trimmed V and J ends, which lost 7 bases and 2 bases, there was a span of 15 bases. The CDR3, as DNA: TGTGCCAGCACGCACCGGGACTTTCCCTACGAGCAGTACTTC. Its translation: CASTHRDFPYEQYF.